A selection of T cell receptor beta chains follows, all from one sample in a study of CXCR3-negative and CXCR3-positive naive CD8 T cells. TCRdb re-called the 5' RACE reads and gives one entry per CDR3 protein, without DNA. This table lists 5,500 to 7,500 distinct CDR3 sequences. The specimen sequenced was naive CXCR3+ CD8+ T cells from blood. The origin of the receptors is a human donor in good health. Some clones in this sample may be carry-over from other donors' samples. CDR3s include the opening cysteine and the closing phenylalanine or tryptophan. A row's size may be missing; if present it is once, few, many or a size class.

v_call	j_call	clone_size	cdr3_aa
TRBV10-3	TRBJ2-4	medium-sized	CAISEEGPTGIQYF
TRBV9	TRBJ2-1	medium-sized	CASSLGGSGSLEQFF
TRBV29-1	TRBJ2-1	medium-sized	CSSLGPSSYNEQFF
TRBV7-9	TRBJ1-2	medium-sized	CASSHPPGQRNYGYTF
TRBV25-1	TRBJ1-1	-	CASSEWGAEGTEAFF
TRBV2	TRBJ2-1	medium-sized	CASSFSTSGDSYNEQFF
TRBV4-1	TRBJ2-7	medium-sized	CASSQGPGNSYEQYF
TRBV7-3	TRBJ2-1	medium-sized	CASSLAPGGNEQFF
TRBV11-2	TRBJ2-3	medium-sized	CASSFRQGDTQYF
TRBV18	TRBJ2-3	medium-sized	CASSPDSGGDTQYF
TRBV5-1	TRBJ1-1	medium-sized	CASSLYPGREVAHTEAFF
TRBV2	TRBJ2-7	-	CASSDRLAGYEQYF
TRBV28	TRBJ2-2	medium-sized	CASSPAPKERNTGELFF
TRBV6-6	TRBJ2-1	-	CASSYEGSYNEQFF
TRBV7-9	TRBJ2-1	-	CASSLAWHRVSGNNEQFF
TRBV4-1	TRBJ1-2	medium-sized	CASSLPGGVSGYTF
TRBV5-5	TRBJ2-1	-	CASSLSAEQFF